This TCR beta chain came from a study of shared clonotypes between healthy human individuals. Looking at the study overall: CD4 naive cells filled three plates per donor, CD4 memory three, CD8 naive two and CD8 memory one.

Study donors comprised healthy, HIV-negative adults devoid of recent acute infection or vaccination. V lost 0 bases, J lost 1 base, and 3 bases stayed unmatched. Per germline, CDR1 SQVTM and CDR2 ANQGSEA. The CDR3 has 15 amino acids. Note on this clone: Its antigen is still unknown.

The deep-level immunoSEQ assay was used. Data came from immunoSEQ multiplex PCR; TCRdb stores just in-frame clones and leaves some out. The sample contains over 300,000 clones, about nine tenths of which appear only once. Overall study results and limits: Naive subsets usually exceeded memory subsets in estimated richness.

Material: memory CD8+ T cells sorted from blood. The subset was: CD45RO+ cells pooled with CCR7-negative TemRA cells. The genes are TRBV29-1 and TRBJ2-3; 8 bases are shared with TRBD2. The TCR sequence derives from a young man in good health. CDR3 sequence reads: CSVEEGRGGTDTQYF. The CDR3 region has the DNA TGCAGCGTTGAAGAAGGGCGGGGGGGCACAGATACGCAGTATTTT.